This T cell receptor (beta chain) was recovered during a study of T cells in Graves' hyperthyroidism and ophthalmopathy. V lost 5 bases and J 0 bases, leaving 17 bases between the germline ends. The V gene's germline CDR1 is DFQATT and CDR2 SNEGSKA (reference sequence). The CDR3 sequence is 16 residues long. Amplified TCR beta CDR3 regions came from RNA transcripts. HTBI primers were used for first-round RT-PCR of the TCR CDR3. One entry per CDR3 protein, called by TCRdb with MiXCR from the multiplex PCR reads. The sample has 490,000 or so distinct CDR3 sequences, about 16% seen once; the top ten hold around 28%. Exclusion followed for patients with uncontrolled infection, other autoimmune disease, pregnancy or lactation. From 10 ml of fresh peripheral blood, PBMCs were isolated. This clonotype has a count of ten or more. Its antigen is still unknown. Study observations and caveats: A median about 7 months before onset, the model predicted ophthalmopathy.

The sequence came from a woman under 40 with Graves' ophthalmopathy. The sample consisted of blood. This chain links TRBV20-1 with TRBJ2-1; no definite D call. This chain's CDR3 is CSAPDHSISSYNEQFF. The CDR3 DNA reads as TGCAGTGCTCCAGACCACTCTATAAGCTCCTACAATGAGCAGTTCTTC.